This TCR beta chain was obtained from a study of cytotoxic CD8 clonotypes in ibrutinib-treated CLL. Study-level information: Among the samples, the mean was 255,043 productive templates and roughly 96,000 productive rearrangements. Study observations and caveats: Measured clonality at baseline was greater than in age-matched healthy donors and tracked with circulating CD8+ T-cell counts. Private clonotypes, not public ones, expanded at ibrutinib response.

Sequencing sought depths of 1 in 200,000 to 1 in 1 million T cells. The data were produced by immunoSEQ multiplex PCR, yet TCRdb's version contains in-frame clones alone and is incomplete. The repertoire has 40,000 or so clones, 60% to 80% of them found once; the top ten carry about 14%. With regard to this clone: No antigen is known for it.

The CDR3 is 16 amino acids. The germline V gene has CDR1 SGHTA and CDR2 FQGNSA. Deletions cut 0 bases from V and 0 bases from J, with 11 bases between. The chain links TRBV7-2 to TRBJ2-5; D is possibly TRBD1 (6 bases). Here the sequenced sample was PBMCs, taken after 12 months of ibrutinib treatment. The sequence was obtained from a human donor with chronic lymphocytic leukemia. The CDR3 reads CASSLAGTTDQETQYF. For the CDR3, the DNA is TGTGCCAGCAGCTTAGCCGGGACAACTGACCAAGAGACCCAGTACTTC.